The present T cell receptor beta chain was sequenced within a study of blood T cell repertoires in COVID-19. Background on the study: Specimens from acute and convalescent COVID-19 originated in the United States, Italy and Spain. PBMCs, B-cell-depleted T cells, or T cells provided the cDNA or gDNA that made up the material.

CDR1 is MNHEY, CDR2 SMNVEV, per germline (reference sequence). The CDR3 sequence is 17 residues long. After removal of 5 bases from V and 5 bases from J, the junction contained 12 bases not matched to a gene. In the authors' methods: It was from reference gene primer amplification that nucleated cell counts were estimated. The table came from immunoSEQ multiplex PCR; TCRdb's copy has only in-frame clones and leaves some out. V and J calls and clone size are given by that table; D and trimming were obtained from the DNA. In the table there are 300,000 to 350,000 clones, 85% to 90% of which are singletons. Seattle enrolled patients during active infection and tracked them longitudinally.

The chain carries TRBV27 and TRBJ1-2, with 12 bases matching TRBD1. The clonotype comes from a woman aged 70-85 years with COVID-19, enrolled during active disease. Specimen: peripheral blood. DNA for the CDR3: TGTGCCAGCAGTGGGGGGACAGGGGGCCTTAAAAGTTATGGCTACACCTTC. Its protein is CASSGGTGGLKSYGYTF.